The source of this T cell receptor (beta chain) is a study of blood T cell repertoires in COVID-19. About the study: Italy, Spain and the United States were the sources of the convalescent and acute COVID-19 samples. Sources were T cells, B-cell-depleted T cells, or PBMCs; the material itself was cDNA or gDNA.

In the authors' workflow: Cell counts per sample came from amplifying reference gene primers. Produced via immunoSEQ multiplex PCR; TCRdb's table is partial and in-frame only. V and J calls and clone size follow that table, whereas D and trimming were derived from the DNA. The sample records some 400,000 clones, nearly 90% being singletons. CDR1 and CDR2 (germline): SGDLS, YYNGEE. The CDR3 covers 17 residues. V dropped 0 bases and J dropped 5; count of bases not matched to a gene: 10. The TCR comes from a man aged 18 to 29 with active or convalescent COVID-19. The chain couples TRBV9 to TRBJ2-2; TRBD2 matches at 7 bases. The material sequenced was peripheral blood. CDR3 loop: CASSVEVIRGVTGELFF. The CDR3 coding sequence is TGTGCCAGCAGCGTAGAAGTCATTCGGGGGGTGACCGGGGAGCTGTTTTTT. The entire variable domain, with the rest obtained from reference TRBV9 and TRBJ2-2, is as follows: DSGVTQTPKHLITATGQRVTLRCSPRSGDLSVYWYQQSLDQGLQFLIQYYNGEERAKGNILERFSAQQFPDLHSELNLSSLELGDSALYFCASSVEVIRGVTGELFFGEGSRLTVL.